The clone carrying this T cell receptor beta chain was detected only a few times. This entry comes from a study of CD8 T cells in ankylosing spondylitis. CDR1 is SSHAT, CDR2 FNYEAQ, per germline (reference sequence). J gave up 2 bases and V 5 bases, and 4 bases lay outside the gene matches. The CDR3 totals 15 residues. A quantitative 5'-RACE method, one with molecular barcodes, was used to make TCR beta libraries. TCRdb independently ran MiXCR on the 5' RACE reads; one entry per CDR3 protein. This sample has 300,000 to 350,000 distinct CDR3 sequences, with 20% to 25% found just once. Sequenced: blood, either unsorted or a sorted T cell fraction (not recorded which). J is TRBJ2-2 and V is TRBV7-7; 8 positions agree with TRBD1. This clonotype was obtained from a female donor with ankylosing spondylitis or in good health (not recorded which). The CDR3 DNA is TGTGCCAGCAGCCAGGGGGCTTCAAACACCGGGGAGCTGTTTTTT. Translated, it gives CASSQGASNTGELFF.